The clone carrying this T cell receptor (beta chain) was picked up many times. Its specificity is unknown. Unique molecular identifiers (one per individual cDNA molecule) were attached. TCRdb independently ran MiXCR on the 5' RACE reads; one entry per CDR3 protein. The sample has some 71,000 distinct CDR3 sequences, roughly 8.7% seen once; the top ten hold about 6.1%. The data were taken from a study of early T cells in non-severe SARS-CoV-2 infection. The germline CDR1 and CDR2 sequences are MNHEY and SVGAGI. CDR3 size: 12 residues. Trimming removed 6 bases from V and 7 bases from J; junction bases left unmatched: 5. Study outcomes and limitations: The study's VDJdb matching favored anti-spike CD8 responses and missed private and CD4 specificities.

The genes are TRBV6-5 and TRBJ1-1; 7 positions match TRBD1. This TCR was sampled from an adult who was a healthcare worker with PCR-confirmed SARS-CoV-2 infection or an uninfected control (not recorded which). The sequenced sample was whole blood. The CDR3 DNA reads TGTGCCAGCAGCTTCAGACAGGGTGAAGCTTTCTTT. Encoded protein: CASSFRQGEAFF.